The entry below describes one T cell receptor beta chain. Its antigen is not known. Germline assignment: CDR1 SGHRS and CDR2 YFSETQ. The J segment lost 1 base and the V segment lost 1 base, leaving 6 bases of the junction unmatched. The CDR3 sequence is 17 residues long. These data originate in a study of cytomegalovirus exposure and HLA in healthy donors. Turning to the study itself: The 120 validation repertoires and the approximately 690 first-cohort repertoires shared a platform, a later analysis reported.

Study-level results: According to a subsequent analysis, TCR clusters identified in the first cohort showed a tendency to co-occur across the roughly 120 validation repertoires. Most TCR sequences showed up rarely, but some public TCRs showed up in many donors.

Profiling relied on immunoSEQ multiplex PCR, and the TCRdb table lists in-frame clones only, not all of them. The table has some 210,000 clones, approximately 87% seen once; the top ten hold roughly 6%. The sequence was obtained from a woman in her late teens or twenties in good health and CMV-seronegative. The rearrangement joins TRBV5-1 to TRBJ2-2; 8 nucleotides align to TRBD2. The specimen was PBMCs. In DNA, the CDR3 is TGCGCCAGCAGCTTGCGAACTACTAGCGGGAACACCGGGGAGCTGTTTTTT. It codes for CASSLRTTSGNTGELFF.